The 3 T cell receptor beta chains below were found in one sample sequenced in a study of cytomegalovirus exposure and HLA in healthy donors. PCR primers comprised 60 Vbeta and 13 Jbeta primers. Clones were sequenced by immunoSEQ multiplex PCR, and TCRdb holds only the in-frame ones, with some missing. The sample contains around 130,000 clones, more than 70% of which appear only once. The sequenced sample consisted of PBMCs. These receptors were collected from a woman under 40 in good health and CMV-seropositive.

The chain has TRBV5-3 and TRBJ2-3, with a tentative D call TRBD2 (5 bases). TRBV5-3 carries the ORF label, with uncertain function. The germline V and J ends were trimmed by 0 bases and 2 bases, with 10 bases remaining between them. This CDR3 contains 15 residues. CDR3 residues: CARSLEGLLTDTQYF. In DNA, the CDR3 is TGTGCCAGAAGCTTGGAAGGACTTCTCACAGATACGCAGTATTTT.

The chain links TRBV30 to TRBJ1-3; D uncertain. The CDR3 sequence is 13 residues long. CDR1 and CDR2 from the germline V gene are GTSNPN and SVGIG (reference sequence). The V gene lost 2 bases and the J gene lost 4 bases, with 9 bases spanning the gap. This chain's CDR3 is CAWSSLQGNTIYF. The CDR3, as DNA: TGTGCCTGGAGTTCCCTACAGGGAAACACCATATATTTT.

CDR3 protein: CASSEQNLTNEKLFF. In DNA, the CDR3 is TGTGCCAGCAGTGAACAGAATTTAACTAATGAAAAACTGTTTTTT. The chain couples TRBV2 to TRBJ1-4; D not certain. This CDR3 is built from 15 residues. The germline V gene encodes CDR1 SNHLY and CDR2 FYNNEI. Trimming removed 2 bases at V and 1 base at J, with 8 bases between.